This T cell receptor beta chain was recovered during a study of radiotherapy plus CTLA-4 blockade in lung cancer. Study-level results: Radiotherapy plus ipilimumab was followed by expansion in blood of tumor-derived TCR clones.

Assay used: immunoSEQ multiplex PCR; TCRdb lists only in-frame clones, some missing. The repertoire includes more than 90,000 clones, just over 85% of them detected once, and under 5.5% sits in the top ten. This CDR3 spans 13 amino acids. Trimming left V 7 bases short and J 3 bases short, with 13 bases between. Germline V CDR1 and CDR2: MNHNS, SASEGT. A note on this clone: The antigen is unknown.

Sequences were derived from peripheral blood, sampled from a patient treated with radiotherapy plus ipilimumab. This clonotype was obtained from a human donor with non-small cell lung cancer that progressed on radiotherapy plus ipilimumab. This rearrangement joins TRBV6-1 to TRBJ2-7; TRBD2 might be the D (5 bases). The CDR3 nucleotides read TGTGCCAGCAAACTAGGAGGAGGCTACGAGCAGTACTTC. Translating gives CASKLGGGYEQYF.